Below, 28 T cell receptor beta chains from the same sample are listed, as sequenced in a study of cytomegalovirus exposure and HLA in healthy donors. PCR employed 60 Vbeta and 13 Jbeta primers. Sequencing used immunoSEQ multiplex PCR; TCRdb keeps in-frame clones, though not all of them. The sample lists around 140,000 clones, 65% to 80% occurring once. The sequenced sample consisted of PBMCs. These receptors were taken from a man between 25 and 39 years old in good health and CMV-seronegative.

The chain joins TRBV4-1 to TRBJ2-3, with D perhaps TRBD1 (6 bases). This CDR3 comprises 16 residues. Per the germline V gene, CDR1 is MGHRA and CDR2 is YSYEKL. Trimming removed 1 base from V and 1 base from J, with 12 bases in between. The CDR3 bases are TGCGCCAGCAGCCAAGTGCTACAGGGAGGCACAGATACGCAGTATTTT. Translating it yields CASSQVLQGGTDTQYF.

The CDR3 loop is CASSYAAPGANVLTF. The CDR3, as DNA: TGTGCCAGCAGTTATGCGGCGCCTGGGGCCAACGTCCTGACTTTC. The genes are TRBV6-6 and TRBJ2-6; no definite D call. This CDR3 contains 15 residues. V was clipped by 3 bases and J by 2 bases, with 8 bases between them. Germline lookup yields CDR1 MNHNY and CDR2 SVGAGI (reference sequence).

The rearrangement joins TRBV6-6 to TRBJ2-7; a weak D match, TRBD2 (6 bases). Germline-derived CDR1 and CDR2 are MNHNY and SVGAGI (reference sequence). The CDR3 runs 16 residues. The V end lost 5 bases, the J end lost 0 bases, and 17 bases lay between the germline ends. The CDR3 sequence: CASSNPGGDSSYEQYF. The CDR3 coding sequence is TGTGCCAGCAGTAACCCCGGAGGGGATAGCTCCTACGAGCAGTACTTC.

The V and J genes are TRBV9 and TRBJ2-7; TRBD2 matches 8 bases. J was trimmed by 0 bases and V by 3 bases; bases with no gene match: 8. Per germline, CDR1 SGDLS and CDR2 YYNGEE. The CDR3 is made up of 16 amino acids. The CDR3 loop reads CASSERGSGSSYEQYF. Written as DNA, the CDR3 is TGTGCCAGCAGCGAGAGGGGCAGCGGGAGCTCCTACGAGCAGTACTTC. Filled out from reference TRBV9 and TRBJ2-7, the complete variable domain reads DSGVTQTPKHLITATGQRVTLRCSPRSGDLSVYWYQQSLDQGLQFLIQYYNGEERAKGNILERFSAQQFPDLHSELNLSSLELGDSALYFCASSERGSGSSYEQYFGPGTRLTVT.

The chain employs TRBV19 and TRBJ1-6; D is ambiguous. V was shortened by 5 bases and J by 13 bases, with 12 bases between the two germline ends. CDR1 and CDR2 from the germline V gene are LNHDA and SQIVND (reference sequence). This CDR3 is built from 12 residues. The CDR3: CASSRPGMPLHF. DNA for the CDR3: TGTGCCAGTAGTCGCCCGGGGATGCCCCTCCACTTT. The variable domain in full, with the rest retrieved from reference TRBV19 and TRBJ1-6, is DGGITQSPKYLFRKEGQNVTLSCEQNLNHDAMYWYRQDPGQGLRLIYYSQIVNDFQKGDIAEGYSVSREKKESFPLTVTSAQKNPTAFYLCASSRPGMPLHFGNGTRLTVT.

The chain recombines TRBV5-1 with TRBJ2-2; TRBD1 might be the D (5 bases). Trimming took off 5 bases at V and 3 bases at J, with 14 bases between the two ends. Per the germline V gene, CDR1 is SGHRS and CDR2 is YFSETQ. The CDR3 is 15 residues long. DNA for the CDR3: TGCGCCAGCAGTCCCCGCACAGGAGACACCGGGGAGCTGTTTTTT. The encoded protein is CASSPRTGDTGELFF.

The chain combines TRBV28 with TRBJ1-5, with D unclear. Germline V gene data show CDR1 as MDHEN and CDR2 as SYDVKM. The V end was cut by 1 base, the J end by 0 bases, with 10 bases between. This CDR3 spans 16 amino acids. In DNA, the CDR3 is TGTGCCAGCAGTTTATTCTCCGGGGATAGCAATCAGCCCCAGCATTTT. Translated, it gives CASSLFSGDSNQPQHF. The complete variable domain, with remaining parts taken from reference TRBV28 and TRBJ1-5, reads DVKVTQSSRYLVKRTGEKVFLECVQDMDHENMFWYRQDPGLGLRLIYFSYDVKMKEKGDIPEGYSVSREKKERFSLILESASTNQTSMYLCASSLFSGDSNQPQHFGDGTRLSIL.

This rearrangement joins TRBV11-2 to TRBJ2-3; 7 nucleotides line up with TRBD2. CDR3 length: 17 residues. Trimming removed 4 bases from V and 4 bases from J; junction bases left unmatched: 14. The germline V gene has CDR1 SGHAT and CDR2 FQNNGV. CDR3 sequence: CASSSSLGAGESDTQYF. CDR3 nucleotides: TGTGCCAGCAGCTCATCCCTCGGGGCGGGGGAGTCAGATACGCAGTATTTT.

In its sample, this clone was seen a few times. This chain connects TRBV28 to TRBJ1-2; D is perhaps TRBD1 (5 bases). Germline V lookup: CDR1 MDHEN, CDR2 SYDVKM. Trimming took 8 bases from V and 4 from J, leaving 20 bases between them. CDR3 length equals 15 residues. DNA for the CDR3: TGTGCCAGCGTTCAACCCCACAGGCGTGTCTATGGCTACACCTTC. Translation: CASVQPHRRVYGYTF.

This chain links TRBV27 with TRBJ2-5, with D possibly matching TRBD1 (5 bases). From germline, CDR1 is MNHEY and CDR2 SMNVEV (reference sequence). V was cut by 3 bases and J by 2 bases, with 10 bases left in between. The CDR3 covers 14 residues. Here the CDR3 DNA reads TGTGCCAGCAGTTTCAGGGCCTTACAAGAGACCCAGTACTTC. Amino acid sequence: CASSFRALQETQYF.

The chain combines TRBV19 with TRBJ2-7; tentative D call: TRBD2 (5 bases). The CDR3 spans 12 residues. V lost 3 bases, J lost 6 bases, and 9 bases lay in between. Germline V gene data show CDR1 as LNHDA and CDR2 as SQIVND (reference sequence). The DNA of the CDR3 is TGTGCCAGTAGTATCCGGGGTAGCGAGCAGTACTTC. Its translation is CASSIRGSEQYF.

The gene calls are TRBV28 and TRBJ2-7; possible D gene TRBD1, 6 bases. This CDR3 contains 17 residues. V shed 5 bases and J shed 1 base, with 21 bases lying between them. Germline CDR1 is MDHEN and CDR2 is SYDVKM. Here the CDR3 reads CASSIPGTRRGSYEQYF. Here the CDR3 DNA reads TGTGCCAGCAGTATCCCGGGAACGCGCAGGGGTTCCTACGAGCAGTACTTC. The full variable domain, its missing parts supplied by reference TRBV28 and TRBJ2-7, is DVKVTQSSRYLVKRTGEKVFLECVQDMDHENMFWYRQDPGLGLRLIYFSYDVKMKEKGDIPEGYSVSREKKERFSLILESASTNQTSMYLCASSIPGTRRGSYEQYFGPGTRLTVT.

The V and J genes are TRBV30 and TRBJ2-1; D is ambiguous. CDR3 length equals 11 residues. V lost 2 bases to trimming and J lost 11 bases, with 10 bases between them. CDR1 and CDR2 (germline): GTSNPN, SVGIG (reference sequence). The CDR3 DNA sequence: TGTGCCTGGAGTTTTGAGGCACAGCAGTTCTTC. It yields the protein CAWSFEAQQFF.

This chain connects TRBV7-8 to TRBJ2-7, with 10 bases that match TRBD2. The CDR3 length is 16 residues. V was clipped by 1 base and J by 2 bases; unmatched bases: 5. Germline CDR1 and CDR2: SGHVS and FQNEAQ. CDR3 nucleotide sequence: TGTGCCAGCAGCTTAGTCTCCGGGACTAGCGCCTACGAGCAGTACTTC. It yields the protein CASSLVSGTSAYEQYF. The full variable domain, with the rest looked up from reference TRBV7-8 and TRBJ2-7, is GAGVSQSPRYKVAKRGQDVALRCDPISGHVSLFWYQQALGQGPEFLTYFQNEAQLDKSGLPSDRFFAERPEGSVSTLKIQRTQQEDSAVYLCASSLVSGTSAYEQYFGPGTRLTVT.

The V and J genes are TRBV11-2 and TRBJ2-1; 11 nucleotides line up with TRBD2. The germline CDR1 and CDR2 sequences are SGHAT and FQNNGV. V lost 4 bases and J lost 7; bases outside the gene matches: 9. CDR3 size: 16 residues. CDR3: CASSWGLAVTPNEQFF. For the CDR3, the DNA is TGTGCCAGCAGCTGGGGACTAGCGGTAACTCCGAATGAGCAGTTCTTC.

This sequence joins TRBV7-6 and TRBJ2-5; possibly TRBD1 for D (6 bases). CDR1 is SGHVS, CDR2 FNYEAQ, per germline. V shed 1 base and J shed 5 bases, with 14 bases lying between them. The CDR3 loop spans 15 amino acids. The CDR3 loop reads CASSLGQGRGETQYF. The DNA for the CDR3 is TGTGCCAGCAGCTTAGGGCAGGGTAGGGGGGAGACCCAGTACTTC.

This clone was observed a single time. V and J are TRBV9 and TRBJ2-3, with D maybe TRBD2 (7 bases). Trimming cost V 1 base and J 0 bases, with 18 bases left between them. The V gene's germline CDR1 is SGDLS and CDR2 YYNGEE. The CDR3 is 18 amino acids. In nucleotides, the CDR3 is TGTGCCAGCAGCGTACTCCCTCCCGGGGGGCTCAGCACAGATACGCAGTATTTT. Protein product: CASSVLPPGGLSTDTQYF.

This clone has more than one count but fewer than ten. V usage is TRBV4-1 and J usage is TRBJ1-4; D perhaps matches TRBD1 (5 bases). The CDR3 runs to 17 residues. Deletions cut 1 base from V and 5 bases from J, with 17 bases between. In germline, CDR1 is MGHRA, CDR2 YSYEKL. CDR3 bases: TGCGCCAGCAGCCAAGTGGGGTCGGGGGGTAGGAATGAAAAACTGTTTTTT. Translated: CASSQVGSGGRNEKLFF.

In this sample, this clone turned up a few times. The chain recombines TRBV7-7 with TRBJ2-7; 9 nucleotides match TRBD1. Trimming at V came to 6 bases and at J to 0 bases, leaving 9 bases not matched to a gene. The CDR3 extends over 16 amino acids. Germline-derived CDR1 and CDR2 are SSHAT and FNYEAQ (reference sequence). The CDR3 protein is CASSPLGQGISYEQYF. Written as DNA, the CDR3 is TGTGCCAGCAGTCCTTTAGGACAGGGGATCTCCTACGAGCAGTACTTC. The entire variable domain, with the rest obtained from reference TRBV7-7 and TRBJ2-7, is as follows: GAGVSQSPRYKVTKRGQDVTLRCDPISSHATLYWYQQALGQGPEFLTYFNYEAQPDKSGLPSDRFSAERPEGSISTLTIQRTEQRDSAMYRCASSPLGQGISYEQYFGPGTRLTVT.

This chain connects TRBV27 to TRBJ2-5; no clear D. Germline V lookup: CDR1 MNHEY, CDR2 SMNVEV (reference sequence). The CDR3 covers 14 residues. V was cut by 3 bases and J by 0 bases, with 8 bases left in between. The CDR3, as DNA: TGTGCCAGCAGTTTGAGGTGGTACCAAGAGACCCAGTACTTC. As protein: CASSLRWYQETQYF.

V and J are TRBV7-9 and TRBJ2-7, with TRBD2 matching over 11 bases. The germline V gene encodes CDR1 SEHNR and CDR2 FQNEAQ (reference sequence). V lost 5 bases, J lost 0 bases, and 9 bases stayed unmatched. CDR3 length equals 17 residues. CDR3 coding DNA: TGTGCCAGCAGCCCATTCACTAGCGGGAGTGTCTCCTACGAGCAGTACTTC. Residues: CASSPFTSGSVSYEQYF.

The CDR3 DNA reads as TGCAGCGTTGAAACCCAGGGCGGGGCATCCTACGAGCAGTACTTC. It translates to CSVETQGGASYEQYF. The gene calls are TRBV29-1 and TRBJ2-7, with D perhaps TRBD2 (6 bases). This CDR3 is 15 amino acids long. Germline loops: CDR1 SQVTM, CDR2 ANQGSEA. V shed 2 bases and J shed 1 base, with 15 bases lying between them.

The rearrangement joins TRBV11-2 to TRBJ2-2; no definite D call. V was clipped by 1 base and J by 4 bases, with 7 bases between them. CDR1 is SGHAT, CDR2 FQNNGV, per germline. The CDR3 is 14 amino acids. CDR3 sequence: CASSLGLFTGELFF. CDR3 DNA sequence: TGTGCCAGCAGCTTAGGGCTTTTCACCGGGGAGCTGTTTTTT.

This chain links TRBV6-1 with TRBJ2-5; TRBD1 might be the D (5 bases). Germline V gene lookup returns CDR1 MNHNS and CDR2 SASEGT. The V gene lost 8 bases and the J gene lost 5 bases, with 18 bases spanning the gap. CDR3 length: 14 residues. The CDR3, as DNA: TGTGCCAGCGGTGGCAGGGTCATCGGGGAGACCCAGTACTTC. This codes for CASGGRVIGETQYF.

V is TRBV19 and J is TRBJ1-1; 8 nucleotides match TRBD1. The length of the CDR3 is 12 residues. Germline values: CDR1 LNHDA, CDR2 SQIVND (reference sequence). Trimming cost V 6 bases and J 8 bases; bases outside gene matches: 5. CDR3 DNA: TGTGCCAGTAGCCTGTGGACAGGGGAAGCTTTCTTT. Protein product: CASSLWTGEAFF.

This rearrangement joins TRBV5-1 to TRBJ2-5, with TRBD1 as a possible D gene (5 bases). Germline values: CDR1 SGHRS, CDR2 YFSETQ. V lost 4 bases and J 2 bases, leaving 12 bases between the germline ends. The CDR3 has 14 amino acids. The CDR3: CASSRQNSQETQYF. CDR3 sequence (DNA): TGCGCCAGCAGCCGACAGAACTCGCAAGAGACCCAGTACTTC. The entire variable domain, with the rest obtained from reference TRBV5-1 and TRBJ2-5, is as follows: KAGVTQTPRYLIKTRGQQVTLSCSPISGHRSVSWYQQTPGQGLQFLFEYFSETQRNKGNFPGRFSGRQFSNSRSEMNVSTLELGDSALYLCASSRQNSQETQYFGPGTRLLVL.

The V and J genes are TRBV28 and TRBJ1-1; D unclear. The V gene lost 7 bases and the J gene lost 0 bases, with 12 bases spanning the gap. The CDR3 runs to 14 residues. Germline V gene data show CDR1 as MDHEN and CDR2 as SYDVKM. CDR3 nucleotides: TGTGCCAGCAATGGGAGGGCCTTGAACACTGAAGCTTTCTTT. It translates to CASNGRALNTEAFF.

The rearrangement uses TRBV5-1 and TRBJ2-7; TRBD2 agrees at 13 bases. The V gene's germline CDR1 is SGHRS and CDR2 YFSETQ. J was trimmed by 3 bases and V by 7 bases; bases with no gene match: 4. This CDR3 is built from 14 residues. CDR3 in DNA: TGCGCCAGCGGTGGACTAGCGGGGGACTACGAGCAGTACTTC. Translation: CASGGLAGDYEQYF.